This T cell receptor beta chain was sequenced for a study of T cell repertoires in cytomegalovirus infection. In the study overall: A matching HLA type, together with CMV infection, was signaled by public TCR beta signatures.

Details on this clonotype: Its cognate antigen is unknown. The junction shows a germline mismatch at one end, possibly a read error.

MiXCR was run by TCRdb on the reads, yielding one entry per CDR3 protein. Of approximately 400,000 distinct CDR3 sequences in the sample, approximately 31% were seen once. The study, taken as a whole, reports: Summed public TCR beta family frequency identified CMV carriers bearing the relevant HLA. HLA-C-restricted, CMV-specific TCR beta clonotypes were dominant ex vivo.

Germline CDR1 is SGHTA and CDR2 is FQGNSA. CDR3 length: 15 residues. This receptor was taken from a human donor in good health (CMV status not recorded). Some clones in this sample may be carry-over from other donors' samples. Sequenced material: PBMCs. This sequence joins TRBV7-2 and TRBJ2-1; 8 bases map to TRBD1. Here the CDR3 DNA reads TGTGCCAGCAGCCAGGGGGCTAGCGTATACAATGAGCATTTCTTC. As protein: CASSQGASVYNEHFF.